These 9 T cell receptor beta chains came from one sample sequenced in a study of blood T cell repertoires in COVID-19. Measured with immunoSEQ multiplex PCR; TCRdb has only the in-frame clones, and not every one. The profile shows 300,000 to 400,000 clones, roughly 84% of them singletons. The material sequenced was peripheral blood. These receptors originate from a man between 45 and 60 years old with active or convalescent COVID-19.

This chain connects TRBV18 to TRBJ2-3; 15 bases fit TRBD2. In germline, CDR1 is KGHSH, CDR2 LQKENI. V was pared by 4 bases and J by 2 bases, with 7 bases of the junction left unmatched. The CDR3 runs to 18 residues. CDR3 nucleotide sequence: TGTGCCAGCTCACGCGGGACTAGCGGGGGGCGTTTCACAGATACGCAGTATTTT. This gives the protein CASSRGTSGGRFTDTQYF.

The chain couples TRBV29-1 to TRBJ2-5, with D possibly TRBD1 on 5 matching bases. Germline lookup yields CDR1 SQVTM and CDR2 ANQGSEA. Trimming left V 3 bases short and J 2 bases short, with 10 bases between. The CDR3 has 13 amino acids. CDR3 sequence: CSVDLGDQETQYF. Written as DNA, the CDR3 is TGCAGCGTTGACCTAGGGGATCAAGAGACCCAGTACTTC.

This clone was seen a single time. The chain carries TRBV9 and TRBJ2-5, with TRBD1 matching over 7 bases. The ends lost 4 bases at V and 1 base at J; junction bases unmatched: 7. CDR1 SGDLS and CDR2 YYNGEE come from the germline V gene. The CDR3 totals 15 residues. In nucleotides, the CDR3 is TGTGCCAGCAGCCCTCACAGGGGATCCCAAGAGACCCAGTACTTC. As protein: CASSPHRGSQETQYF.

The rearrangement uses TRBV18 and TRBJ1-1; 11 bases match TRBD1. The CDR3 is 15 amino acids. Trimming at V came to 3 bases and at J to 5 bases, leaving 5 bases not matched to a gene. From germline, CDR1 is KGHSH and CDR2 LQKENI. The CDR3 spells CASSPGTGGGTEAFF. Written as DNA, the CDR3 is TGTGCCAGCTCACCCGGGACAGGGGGAGGTACTGAAGCTTTCTTT.

This clone was seen just once. The chain carries TRBV28 and TRBJ1-1; 7 bases agree with TRBD1. Germline CDR1 and CDR2: MDHEN and SYDVKM. J gave up 1 base and V 7 bases, and 12 bases lay outside the gene matches. The CDR3 runs to 16 residues. CDR3 sequence (DNA): TGTGCCAGCAACCAGGCTTACAGGGGACAGAACACTGAAGCTTTCTTT. It is translated as CASNQAYRGQNTEAFF.

The rearrangement links TRBV28 to TRBJ2-3; a weak D match, TRBD1 (5 bases). Looked up from germline, CDR1 is MDHEN and CDR2 is SYDVKM. The CDR3 sequence is 12 residues long. The germline V and J ends were trimmed by 6 bases and 9 bases, with 13 bases remaining between them. The CDR3 DNA reads as TGTGCCAGCAGACCGAGCAAGGGGACGCAGTATTTT. Its translation is CASRPSKGTQYF.

This clone was picked up one time. V is TRBV5-1 and J is TRBJ2-1, with 7 positions matching TRBD2. Germline V gene sequence: CDR1 SGHRS, CDR2 YFSETQ. The trim removed 4 bases at V and 5 bases at J, leaving 9 bases unmatched. This CDR3 comprises 15 residues. Here the CDR3 reads CASSLDGGGNNEQFF. CDR3 DNA: TGCGCCAGCAGCCTCGACGGGGGAGGGAACAATGAGCAGTTCTTC.

The chain uses TRBV3-1 (or the pseudogene TRBV3-2) and TRBJ2-2, with D possibly TRBD1 on 6 matching bases. V was clipped by 5 bases and J by 6 bases, with 13 bases between them. The CDR3 totals 14 residues. Per the germline V gene, CDR1 is LGHDT and CDR2 is YNNKEL (reference sequence). The CDR3 bases are TGTGCCAGCAGCACTACAGGGATTTCCGGGGAGCTGTTTTTT. It is translated as CASSTTGISGELFF.

This rearrangement joins TRBV27 to TRBJ1-4; 7 positions agree with TRBD1. Germline V gene lookup returns CDR1 MNHEY and CDR2 SMNVEV (reference sequence). Unmatched junction bases numbered 12, after V lost 3 bases and J lost 5 bases. The CDR3 is 17 residues long. Here the CDR3 reads CASSFLPGQRKNEKLFF. The CDR3 DNA reads TGTGCCAGCAGTTTTCTGCCGGGACAGAGAAAGAATGAAAAACTGTTTTTT.